This T cell receptor (beta chain) was documented in a study of naive and memory T cell subsets. Four PCR rounds used nested alpha and beta constant region primers plus the SP2 primer. Blood and skin TCR RNA was reverse transcribed with alpha and beta constant primers. TCRdb independently ran MiXCR on the 5' RACE reads; one entry per CDR3 protein. The repertoire holds roughly 48,000 distinct CDR3 sequences, with about 4.8% as singletons. In this sample, this clonotype turned up many times. V lost 3 bases, J lost 5 bases, and 22 bases lay in between. The CDR3 covers 17 residues. Germline V CDR1 and CDR2: KGHSH, LQKENI. TCR cDNA received a 3' ligated oligonucleotide that carried a UMI.

This TCR derives from a female donor in good health. This chain uses TRBV18 with TRBJ2-5; D may be TRBD2 (5 bases). CDR3 in amino acids: CASSPNERPSRRETQYF. The CDR3 nucleotides are TGTGCCAGCTCACCCAATGAACGTCCCTCCCGGAGGGAGACCCAGTACTTC.